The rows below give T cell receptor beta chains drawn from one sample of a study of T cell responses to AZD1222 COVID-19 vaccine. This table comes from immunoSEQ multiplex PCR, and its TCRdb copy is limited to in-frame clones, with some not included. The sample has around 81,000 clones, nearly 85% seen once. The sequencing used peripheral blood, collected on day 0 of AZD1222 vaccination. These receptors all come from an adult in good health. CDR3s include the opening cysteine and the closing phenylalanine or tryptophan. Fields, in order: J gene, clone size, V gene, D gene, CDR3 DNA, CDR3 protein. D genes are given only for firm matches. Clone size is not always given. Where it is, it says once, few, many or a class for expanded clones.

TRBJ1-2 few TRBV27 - TGTGCCAGCACCTCAAGCCTACGGGGTATGGGCTACACCTTC CASTSSLRGMGYTF
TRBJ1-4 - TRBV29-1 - TGCAGCGTTGTAGTCAGGGGATTCGAAAAACTGTTTTTT CSVVVRGFEKLFF
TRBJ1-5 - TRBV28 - TGTGCCAGCAGTGTGGGGAGGCAGCCCCAGCATTTT CASSVGRQPQHF
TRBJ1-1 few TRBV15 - TGTGCCACCAGCAGAGACCGGAACACTGAAGCTTTCTTT CATSRDRNTEAFF
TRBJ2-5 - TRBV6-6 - TGTGCCAGCAGTTGGAGCCAAGAGACCCAGTACTTC CASSWSQETQYF
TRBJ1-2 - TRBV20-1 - TGCAGTGCTAGTGGGGGGAACTATGGCTACACCTTC CSASGGNYGYTF
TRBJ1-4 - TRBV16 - TGTGCCAGCAGCCAATCGGGGCAGGGAGTAAATGAAAAACTGTTTTTT CASSQSGQGVNEKLFF
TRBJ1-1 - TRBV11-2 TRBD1 TGTGCCAGCAGCTTTGGGGACAGAGGAATGAACACTGAAGCTTTCTTT CASSFGDRGMNTEAFF
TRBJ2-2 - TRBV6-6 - TGTGCCAGCAGCCGCGGGGGGGAGCTGTTTTTT CASSRGGELFF
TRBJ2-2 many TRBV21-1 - TGTGCCAGCAGCAAAGGGACAGCGAACACCGGGGAGCTGTTTTTT CASSKGTANTGELFF
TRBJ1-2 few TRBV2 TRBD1 TGTGCCAGCATCCAAATCCGGGACAGGGCGTCTGGCTACACCTTC CASIQIRDRASGYTF
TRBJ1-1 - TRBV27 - TGTGCCAGCAGTGACAACGCTGAAGCTTTCTTT CASSDNAEAFF
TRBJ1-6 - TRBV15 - TGTGCCACCAGCACCCGGGACACAGGCTCACCCCTCCACTTT CATSTRDTGSPLHF
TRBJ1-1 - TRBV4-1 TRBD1 TGCGCCAGCAGCCAAGAAGTACAGGGGGCCACTGAAGCTTTCTTT CASSQEVQGATEAFF
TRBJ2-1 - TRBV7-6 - TGTGCCAGCAGCTTAGTTATTCGGGCAGGTGGGCACAATGAGCAGTTCTTC CASSLVIRAGGHNEQFF
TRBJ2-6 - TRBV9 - TGTGCCAGCAGTATAGGGACTGGGGCCAACGTCCTGACTTTC CASSIGTGANVLTF
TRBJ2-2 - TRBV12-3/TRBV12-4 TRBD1 TGTGCCAGCAGTTACAGGGGGCCGGGGGAGCTGTTTTTT CASSYRGPGELFF
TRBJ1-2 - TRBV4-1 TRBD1 TGCGCCAGCAGCCAAGAGACAGGGGATTACGGCTACACCTTC CASSQETGDYGYTF
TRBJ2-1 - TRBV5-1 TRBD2 TGCGCCAGCAGCTTTTCACTAGCGGACCAAGCAAGTGGGGAGCAGTTCTTC CASSFSLADQASGEQFF
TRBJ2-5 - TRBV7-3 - TGTGCCAGCAGCTGGGGGGGCGGACAAGAGACCCAGTACTTC CASSWGGGQETQYF
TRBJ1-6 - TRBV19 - TGTGCCAGTAGTATAGATCAGGGGTCTTATTCACCCCTCCACTTT CASSIDQGSYSPLHF
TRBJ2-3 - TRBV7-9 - TGTGCCAGCAGCAATTCCCGGGATACGCAGTATTTT CASSNSRDTQYF
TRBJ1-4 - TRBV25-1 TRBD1 TGTGCCAGCAGTGAAGACAGGGGGCTTGAAAAACTGTTTTTT CASSEDRGLEKLFF
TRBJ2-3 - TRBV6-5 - TGTGCCAGCAGTCCGCAGGGTAGAACAGATACGCAGTATTTT CASSPQGRTDTQYF
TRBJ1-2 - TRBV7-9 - TGTGCCAGCAGCTTAGCGGGGAGAGCTAACTATGGCTACACCTTC CASSLAGRANYGYTF
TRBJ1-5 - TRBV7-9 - TGTGCCAGCAGCCCTGGACAGCCCAATCAGCCCCAGCATTTT CASSPGQPNQPQHF
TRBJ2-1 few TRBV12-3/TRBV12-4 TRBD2 TGTGCCAGCAGGTGGGGGGGCTACAATGAGCAGTTCTTC CASRWGGYNEQFF